This T cell receptor beta chain is drawn from a study of blood T cell repertoires in COVID-19. Study-level background: T cells, B-cell-depleted T cells, or PBMCs provided the cDNA or gDNA that served as material.

In the original processing: For nucleated cells, counts were estimated from reference gene primer amplification. Sequencing used immunoSEQ multiplex PCR; TCRdb keeps in-frame clones, though not all of them. V and J calls and clone size are given by that table; D and trimming were obtained from the DNA. The data show 400,000 to 550,000 clones, nearly 90% seen once. Germline V gives CDR1 MNHEY, CDR2 SMNVEV (reference sequence). The CDR3 is 14 amino acids. The trim removed 6 bases at V and 4 bases at J, leaving 8 bases unmatched. This chain joins TRBV27 and TRBJ1-2; 7 bases are shared with TRBD1. The clonotype originates from a woman in her late teens or twenties with acute COVID-19. The sequenced sample was PBMCs or T cells enriched from blood (not recorded which). CDR3 nucleotide sequence: TGTGCCAGCAGCCCCGACAGGGCCGGCTATGGCTACACCTTC. Protein product: CASSPDRAGYGYTF.